These 19 T cell receptor beta chains share one sample of origin, sequenced in a study of blood T cell repertoires in COVID-19. Some clones are missing from TCRdb's copy, which holds only in-frame ones; the method was immunoSEQ multiplex PCR. The table has fewer than 200,000 clones, roughly 85% seen once. Sequences were obtained from peripheral blood. These receptors were taken from a human donor with acute or convalescent COVID-19. The donor label of this sample is uncertain.

This rearrangement joins TRBV7-2 to TRBJ1-2; D not resolved. V was pared by 5 bases and J by 7 bases, with 17 bases between. The CDR3 loop spans 14 amino acids. Per the germline V gene, CDR1 is SGHTA and CDR2 is FQGNSA. CDR3 sequence: CASSPHLAIPGYTF. As DNA, the CDR3 is TGTGCCAGCAGCCCTCATTTAGCAATTCCTGGCTACACCTTC.

This sequence joins TRBV7-2 and TRBJ1-6; D call uncertain. Per germline, CDR1 SGHTA and CDR2 FQGNSA. The CDR3 covers 13 residues. With 7 bases removed from V and 7 bases from J, the gap between germline ends came to 11 bases. The CDR3: CASTQRVNSPLHF. The CDR3 DNA follows: TGTGCCAGCACTCAGAGGGTGAATTCACCCCTCCACTTT.

V usage is TRBV7-3 and J usage is TRBJ2-3; D ambiguous. Looked up from germline, CDR1 is SGHTA and CDR2 is FQGTGA. The CDR3 extends over 14 amino acids. Trimming stripped 1 base from V and 2 bases from J, with 7 bases between. This CDR3 reads CASSLRLTTDTQYF. CDR3 DNA: TGTGCCAGCAGCTTAAGGCTTACCACAGATACGCAGTATTTT.

This chain joins TRBV29-1 and TRBJ2-1; 7 bases fit TRBD1. V trimming: 7 bases; J trimming: 5 bases; junction bases outside the gene matches: 8. The length of the CDR3 is 13 residues. CDR1 SQVTM and CDR2 ANQGSEA come from the germline V gene. The CDR3 region is CSARDRANNEQFF. CDR3 coding DNA: TGCAGCGCCAGGGACAGAGCCAACAATGAGCAGTTCTTC.

The chain joins TRBV28 to TRBJ2-3; 7 bases line up with TRBD1. Germline V lookup: CDR1 MDHEN, CDR2 SYDVKM. The CDR3 totals 14 residues. V was pared by 5 bases and J by 4 bases, with 6 bases of the junction left unmatched. The CDR3 coding sequence is TGTGCCAGCAGTGCCGATGGGACAGCAGATACGCAGTATTTT. Amino acids: CASSADGTADTQYF.

This chain uses TRBV11-3 with TRBJ2-5; 8 nucleotides match TRBD2. This CDR3 spans 16 amino acids. From germline, CDR1 is SGHNT and CDR2 YENEEA. V lost 1 base, J lost 1 base, and 5 bases stayed unmatched. The CDR3 loop is CASSLGLGGAQETQYF. DNA of the CDR3: TGTGCCAGCAGCTTAGGACTCGGGGGGGCCCAAGAGACCCAGTACTTC.

V usage is TRBV2 and J usage is TRBJ1-2, with unresolved D. Trimming cost V 2 bases and J 0 bases, with 7 bases left between them. The CDR3 spans 14 residues. CDR1 SNHLY and CDR2 FYNNEI come from the germline V gene. CDR3 DNA sequence: TGTGCCAGCAGTGAAAACGGGGCTAACTATGGCTACACCTTC. Translating gives CASSENGANYGYTF. The full variable domain, in which reference TRBV2 and TRBJ1-2 provide the parts outside the CDR3, is EPEVTQTPSHQVTQMGQEVILRCVPISNHLYFYWYRQILGQKVEFLVSFYNNEISEKSEIFDDQFSVERPDGSNFTLKIRSTKLEDSAMYFCASSENGANYGYTFGSGTRLTVV.

This clone appeared once. This chain connects TRBV19 to TRBJ1-3, with D possibly being TRBD1 (6 bases). This CDR3 spans 15 amino acids. Trimming took off 3 bases at V and 2 bases at J, with 11 bases between the two ends. Per the germline V gene, CDR1 is LNHDA and CDR2 is SQIVND (reference sequence). CDR3 in DNA: TGTGCCAGTAGTATCATAAACAGGGCTGGAAACACCATATATTTT. Protein sequence: CASSIINRAGNTIYF.

This rearrangement joins TRBV27 to TRBJ1-5; possible D gene TRBD1, 5 bases. The V gene lost 1 base and the J gene lost 3 bases, with 10 bases spanning the gap. The CDR3 totals 15 residues. Germline assignment: CDR1 MNHEY and CDR2 SMNVEV (reference sequence). The DNA for the CDR3 is TGTGCCAGCAGTTTATATCGACAGATCAATCAGCCCCAGCATTTT. It is translated as CASSLYRQINQPQHF.

The genes are TRBV13 and TRBJ2-5; TRBD1 matches 12 bases. This CDR3 has 16 residues. Trimming cost V 2 bases and J 1 base; bases outside gene matches: 2. Per the germline V gene, CDR1 is PRHDT and CDR2 is FYEKMQ (reference sequence). The CDR3 here is CASSLRGQGAQETQYF. In nucleotides, the CDR3 is TGTGCCAGCAGCTTAAGGGGACAGGGGGCCCAAGAGACCCAGTACTTC.

The V call is TRBV30, the J call TRBJ1-2, with D unresolved. Trimming stripped 5 bases from V and 0 bases from J, with 13 bases between. The length of the CDR3 is 14 residues. Looked up from germline, CDR1 is GTSNPN and CDR2 is SVGIG (reference sequence). The CDR3 DNA reads as TGTGCCTGGGCCCCCTGGAGAGCTAACTATGGCTACACCTTC. This translates into CAWAPWRANYGYTF. The full variable domain, in which reference TRBV30 and TRBJ1-2 provide the parts outside the CDR3, is SQTIHQWPATLVQPVGSPLSLECTVEGTSNPNLYWYRQAAGRGLQLLFYSVGIGQISSEVPQNLSASRPQDRQFILSSKKLLLSDSGFYLCAWAPWRANYGYTFGSGTRLTVV.

The V call is TRBV7-6, the J call TRBJ1-6, with no clear D. Germline CDR1 SGHVS, CDR2 FNYEAQ. The CDR3 totals 11 residues. Trimming left V 5 bases short and J 10 bases short, with 6 bases between. The CDR3 sequence: CASSRTSPLHF. The CDR3 DNA reads as TGTGCCAGCAGCCGTACATCACCCCTCCACTTT.

The genes are TRBV11-2 and TRBJ2-3; possibly TRBD1 for D (6 bases). V lost 1 base and J 11 bases, leaving 10 bases between the germline ends. This CDR3 comprises 12 residues. The germline V gene has CDR1 SGHAT and CDR2 FQNNGV. CDR3 residues: CASSLGWDKQYF. The CDR3 region has the DNA TGTGCCAGCAGCTTAGGTTGGGACAAGCAGTATTTT. Combining the CDR3 with reference TRBV11-2 and TRBJ2-3 gives the whole variable domain EAGVAQSPRYKIIEKRQSVAFWCNPISGHATLYWYQQILGQGPKLLIQFQNNGVVDDSQLPKDRFSAERLKGVDSTLKIQPAKLEDSAVYLCASSLGWDKQYFGPGTRLTVL.

The chain recombines TRBV7-7 with TRBJ2-1; TRBD2 matches at 7 bases. Germline V CDR1 and CDR2: SSHAT, FNYEAQ (reference sequence). This CDR3 is built from 15 residues. Unmatched junction bases numbered 4, after V lost 1 base and J lost 4 bases. CDR3 DNA: TGTGCCAGCAGCTTAGAATGGGGGGGTTACAATGAGCAGTTCTTC. It is translated as CASSLEWGGYNEQFF.

The chain couples TRBV5-1 to TRBJ1-4; a weak D match, TRBD1 (6 bases). There are 14 residues in the CDR3. Germline values: CDR1 SGHRS, CDR2 YFSETQ. V lost 0 bases to trimming and J lost 7 bases, with 10 bases between them. The CDR3 nucleotides are TGCGCCAGCAGCTTGGGTCAGGGGCGTGAAAAACTGTTTTTT. Its translation is CASSLGQGREKLFF.

The chain combines TRBV28 with TRBJ1-5; 10 bases are a match to TRBD1. CDR3 length: 15 amino acids. Germline CDR1 is MDHEN and CDR2 is SYDVKM. V was pared by 5 bases and J by 5 bases, with 6 bases of the junction left unmatched. The CDR3: CASSPWTGGDQPQHF. CDR3 in DNA: TGTGCCAGCAGTCCCTGGACAGGGGGGGATCAGCCCCAGCATTTT.

The chain is built from TRBV19 and TRBJ2-2; D gene ambiguous. Trimming left V 3 bases short and J 1 base short, with 9 bases between. The germline CDR1 and CDR2 sequences are LNHDA and SQIVND (reference sequence). This CDR3 is 15 amino acids long. The CDR3 DNA reads as TGTGCCAGTAGTATTCTAATTGGGAACACCGGGGAGCTGTTTTTT. This sequence encodes CASSILIGNTGELFF.

In DNA, the CDR3 is TGTGCCAGCAGCTTGCGGGGGGGTGACGAGACCCAGTACTTC. Translating gives CASSLRGGDETQYF. J is TRBJ2-5 and V is TRBV7-8, with TRBD2 matching 9 bases. Germline V gene sequence: CDR1 SGHVS, CDR2 FQNEAQ. The CDR3 runs 14 residues. Trimming at V came to 3 bases and at J to 5 bases, leaving 4 bases not matched to a gene. Supplemented by reference TRBV7-8 and TRBJ2-5, the full variable domain reads GAGVSQSPRYKVAKRGQDVALRCDPISGHVSLFWYQQALGQGPEFLTYFQNEAQLDKSGLPSDRFFAERPEGSVSTLKIQRTQQEDSAVYLCASSLRGGDETQYFGPGTRLLVL.

This clone occurred a few times. The CDR3 nucleotides read TGTGCCTGGAGATCTGCAGGGGGCCGAAACGAGCAGTACTTC. Protein sequence: CAWRSAGGRNEQYF. The gene calls are TRBV30 and TRBJ2-7, with 8 bases lining up with TRBD1. Germline V gene sequence: CDR1 GTSNPN, CDR2 SVGIG (reference sequence). The CDR3 consists of 14 residues. V was pared by 3 bases and J by 5 bases, with 9 bases of the junction left unmatched.